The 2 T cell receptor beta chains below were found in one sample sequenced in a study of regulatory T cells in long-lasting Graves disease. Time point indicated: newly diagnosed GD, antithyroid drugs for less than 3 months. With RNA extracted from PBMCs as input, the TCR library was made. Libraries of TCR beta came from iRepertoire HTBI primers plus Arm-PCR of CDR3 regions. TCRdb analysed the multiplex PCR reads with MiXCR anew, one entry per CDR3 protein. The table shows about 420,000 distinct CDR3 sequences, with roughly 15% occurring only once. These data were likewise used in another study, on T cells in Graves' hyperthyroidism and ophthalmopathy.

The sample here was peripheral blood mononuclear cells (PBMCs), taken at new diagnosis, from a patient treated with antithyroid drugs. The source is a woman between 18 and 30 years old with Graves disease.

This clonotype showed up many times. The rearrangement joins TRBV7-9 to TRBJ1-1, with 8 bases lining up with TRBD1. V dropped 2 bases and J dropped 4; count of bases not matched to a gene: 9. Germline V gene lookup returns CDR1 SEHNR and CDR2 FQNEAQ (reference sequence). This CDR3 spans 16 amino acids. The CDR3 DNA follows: TGTGCCAGCAGCTTAAGCAGGGGGCCGATCGGCACTGAAGCTTTCTTT. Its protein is CASSLSRGPIGTEAFF.

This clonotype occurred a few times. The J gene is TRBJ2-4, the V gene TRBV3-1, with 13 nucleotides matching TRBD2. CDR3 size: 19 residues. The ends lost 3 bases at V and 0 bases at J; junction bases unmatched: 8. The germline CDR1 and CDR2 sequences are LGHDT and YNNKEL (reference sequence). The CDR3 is CASSHLGLAGSLAKNIQYF. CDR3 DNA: TGTGCCAGCAGCCACCTGGGACTAGCGGGGAGCCTAGCCAAAAACATTCAGTACTTC.